The rows below give T cell receptor beta chains drawn from one sample of a study of T cell changes during pregnancy in multiple sclerosis. Profiled with immunoSEQ multiplex PCR; TCRdb holds only in-frame clones, not every one. The sample contains tens of thousands of clones, about 90% of which appear only once. The starting material was peripheral blood, obtained in the first trimester of pregnancy. The source of these receptors is a female donor with multiple sclerosis, enrolled in a pregnancy study. Both conserved end residues are part of each CDR3. D genes are given only for firm matches. Clone size, where shown, is once, few, many, or a class for clones that have expanded.

few | NA | TRBJ1-1 | TRBV28 | TGTGCCAGCAGTTTGGGGCAGGAGGGGAGTGAAGCTTTCTTT | CASSLGQEGSEAFF
NA | NA | TRBJ2-7 | TRBV30 | TGTGCCTGGAACTCAGGTTCAGGGGCCTACGAGCAGTACTTC | CAWNSGSGAYEQYF
NA | NA | TRBJ2-3 | TRBV6-5 | TGTGCCAGCAGTGGGAGAGGAGACACAGATACGCAGTATTTT | CASSGRGDTDTQYF
NA | NA | TRBJ2-7 | TRBV9 | TGTGCCAGCAGCGTAGGGGGGAGGCAGGGAGAGCAGTACTTC | CASSVGGRQGEQYF
NA | NA | TRBJ1-5 | TRBV6-4 | TGTGCCAGTAGGAGGGGAGCAGTTAAGGAAGACAATCAGCCCCAGCATTTT | CASRRGAVKEDNQPQHF
NA | NA | TRBJ2-5 | TRBV4-1 | TGCGCCAGCAGCCAAGAAAGGTTCAGGGAGACCCAGTACTTC | CASSQERFRETQYF
NA | NA | TRBJ2-5 | TRBV27 | TGTGCCAGCAGGCAACAGGGGGGGCAAGAGACCCAGTACTTC | CASRQQGGQETQYF
NA | TRBD2 | TRBJ2-7 | TRBV29-1 | TGCAGCGTTAACAGCGGGGCCTACGAGCAGTACTTC | CSVNSGAYEQYF
few | TRBD2 | TRBJ2-2 | TRBV2 | TGTGCCAGCAGTGAACTAGCGGGTGCCGGTAACGGGGAGCTGTTTTTT | CASSELAGAGNGELFF
NA | TRBD1 | TRBJ1-5 | TRBV9 | TGTGCCAGCAGCCGGACAGGGGACGATAGCAATCAGCCCCAGCATTTT | CASSRTGDDSNQPQHF
NA | TRBD1 | TRBJ2-7 | TRBV29-1 | TGCAGCGTTGAAGATCGACAGGGTACCTACGAGCAGTACTTC | CSVEDRQGTYEQYF
NA | TRBD1 | TRBJ1-5 | TRBV28 | TGTGCCAGCAGTTTGGGGGACAGACCCAATCAGCCCCAGCATTTT | CASSLGDRPNQPQHF
NA | TRBD1 | TRBJ2-2 | TRBV6-4 | TGTGCCAGCAGTGCCACAGGGGATCACGGGGAGCTGTTTTTT | CASSATGDHGELFF
NA | NA | TRBJ1-4 | TRBV18 | TGTGCCAGCTCACCAGCAGAGGCCCTAATCTTTAATGAAAAACTGTTTTTT | CASSPAEALIFNEKLFF
NA | NA | TRBJ2-1 | TRBV19 | TGTGCCAGTAGTACAAGCGGCAGCTCCTACAATGAGCAGTTCTTC | CASSTSGSSYNEQFF
NA | NA | TRBJ1-1 | TRBV15 | TGTGCCACCAGCGGGCCGATGAACACTGAAGCTTTCTTT | CATSGPMNTEAFF
NA | NA | TRBJ2-3 | TRBV5-4 | TGTGCCAGCAGCTTCTTTAGCGGCACAGATACGCAGTATTTT | CASSFFSGTDTQYF